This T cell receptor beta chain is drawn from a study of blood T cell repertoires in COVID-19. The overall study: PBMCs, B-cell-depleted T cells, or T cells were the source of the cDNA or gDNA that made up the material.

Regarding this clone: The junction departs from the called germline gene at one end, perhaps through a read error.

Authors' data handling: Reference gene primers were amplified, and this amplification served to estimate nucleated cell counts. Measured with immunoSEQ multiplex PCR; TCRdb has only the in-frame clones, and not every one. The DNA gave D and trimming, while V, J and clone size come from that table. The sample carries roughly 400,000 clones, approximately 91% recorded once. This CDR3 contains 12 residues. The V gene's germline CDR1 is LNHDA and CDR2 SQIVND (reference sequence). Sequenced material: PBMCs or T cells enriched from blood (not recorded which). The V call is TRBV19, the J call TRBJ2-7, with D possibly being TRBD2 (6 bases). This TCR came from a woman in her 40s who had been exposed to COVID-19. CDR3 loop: CASRIGGGEQYF. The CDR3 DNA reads TGTGCCAGTAGAATAGGAGGAGGGGAGCAGTACTTC.